The 11 T cell receptor beta chains given below trace back to one sample, sequenced in a study of blood T cell repertoires in COVID-19. The protocol was immunoSEQ multiplex PCR, while the TCRdb copy is restricted to in-frame clones and leaves out a portion. This table has a few hundred thousand clones, around 84% appearing once. Specimen: peripheral blood. The receptors originated from a woman aged 18-29 years with acute or convalescent COVID-19.

This chain connects TRBV9 to TRBJ1-4, with a tentative D call TRBD1 (5 bases). The V end lost 3 bases, the J end lost 7 bases, and 10 bases lay between the germline ends. This CDR3 comprises 13 residues. The germline gives CDR1 SGDLS, CDR2 YYNGEE. The CDR3 sequence: CASSAGGAEKLFF. CDR3 nucleotides: TGTGCCAGCAGCGCCGGAGGGGCTGAAAAACTGTTTTTT.

The chain recombines TRBV7-9 with TRBJ1-5, with D possibly matching TRBD1 (5 bases). The CDR3 spans 16 residues. Germline V gene data show CDR1 as SEHNR and CDR2 as FQNEAQ (reference sequence). V was pared by 5 bases and J by 3 bases, with 17 bases between. CDR3 residues: CASSPSEWDYNQPQHF. As DNA, the CDR3 is TGTGCCAGCAGCCCTAGTGAGTGGGACTACAATCAGCCCCAGCATTTT.

The V gene is TRBV27, the J gene TRBJ1-3; 9 bases match TRBD1. Germline trimming cut 5 bases from V and 9 bases from J; bases unmatched to any gene: 8. CDR1 is MNHEY, CDR2 SMNVEV, per germline (reference sequence). The CDR3 consists of 14 residues. CDR3 nucleotides: TGTGCCAGCAGTCAAGGACAGGGGTCGGGCACCATATATTTT. This encodes CASSQGQGSGTIYF.

J is TRBJ2-1 and V is TRBV15; 12 bases agree with TRBD2. The V gene's germline CDR1 is LNHNV and CDR2 YYDKDF (reference sequence). CDR3 length: 15 residues. V shed 3 bases and J 9 bases; nucleotides not matched to a gene: 6. DNA of the CDR3: TGTGCCACCAGCAGGGAACTAGCGGGGGGTAGTGAGCAGTTCTTC. Its protein is CATSRELAGGSEQFF.

CDR3 protein: CASSIGGHEAFF. The CDR3 DNA reads TGTGCCAGTAGTATCGGGGGGCATGAAGCTTTCTTT. The chain uses TRBV19 and TRBJ1-1; perhaps TRBD1 as D (6 bases). CDR3 length equals 12 residues. Germline V lookup: CDR1 LNHDA, CDR2 SQIVND (reference sequence). Trimming took 3 bases from V and 7 from J, leaving 9 bases between them. The variable domain in full, with the rest retrieved from reference TRBV19 and TRBJ1-1, is DGGITQSPKYLFRKEGQNVTLSCEQNLNHDAMYWYRQDPGQGLRLIYYSQIVNDFQKGDIAEGYSVSREKKESFPLTVTSAQKNPTAFYLCASSIGGHEAFFGQGTRLTVV.

The chain links TRBV27 to TRBJ1-1; 7 positions agree with TRBD1. Germline trimming cut 5 bases from V and 8 bases from J; bases unmatched to any gene: 11. Germline CDR1 MNHEY, CDR2 SMNVEV (reference sequence). The CDR3 covers 14 residues. The DNA of the CDR3 is TGTGCCAGCAGTGCCTCGTTAGGGGGCAGGGAAGCTTTCTTT. It is translated as CASSASLGGREAFF.

This clone has just a few counts. The chain employs TRBV5-1 and TRBJ1-1; D possibly corresponds to TRBD1 (6 bases). Trimming removed 3 bases at V and 1 base at J, with 13 bases between. Germline V gives CDR1 SGHRS, CDR2 YFSETQ. The CDR3 is 15 amino acids. The CDR3 DNA follows: TGCGCCAGCAGCTATGGGACACCGAGGAACACTGAAGCTTTCTTT. Translating it yields CASSYGTPRNTEAFF.

This chain joins TRBV11-2 and TRBJ2-2; D perhaps matches TRBD2 (6 bases). V lost 5 bases to trimming and J lost 4 bases, with 14 bases between them. Germline-derived CDR1 and CDR2 are SGHAT and FQNNGV. The CDR3 runs to 15 residues. The CDR3 DNA reads as TGTGCCAGCAGCCCCGAGTGGGGAGGCACCGGGGAGCTGTTTTTT. Translating it yields CASSPEWGGTGELFF.

This clone was detected a few times. The genes are TRBV19 and TRBJ1-4, with a possible D match to TRBD1 (6 bases). Trimming pared 6 bases from V and 5 bases from J, leaving 13 bases between. This CDR3 comprises 14 residues. Looked up from germline, CDR1 is LNHDA and CDR2 is SQIVND (reference sequence). CDR3 loop: CASRRGGANEKLFF. The CDR3, as DNA: TGTGCCAGTAGGAGGGGGGGAGCGAATGAAAAACTGTTTTTT.

The chain has TRBV5-1 and TRBJ1-2; TRBD1 agrees at 10 bases. The CDR3 is 13 residues long. J gave up 7 bases and V 4 bases, and 4 bases lay outside the gene matches. Per germline, CDR1 SGHRS and CDR2 YFSETQ. The CDR3 DNA is TGCGCCAGCAGCACGGGACAGGGGAGTGGCTACACCTTC. This sequence encodes CASSTGQGSGYTF.

The genes are TRBV19 and TRBJ1-1; 7 bases align to TRBD1. This CDR3 comprises 16 residues. Germline V CDR1 and CDR2: LNHDA, SQIVND (reference sequence). V shed 6 bases, J shed 2 bases, and the junction held 12 bases outside the gene matches. CDR3 DNA: TGTGCCAGTAGGGCCCAACCGGGACAGCAAAACACTGAAGCTTTCTTT. This encodes CASRAQPGQQNTEAFF.